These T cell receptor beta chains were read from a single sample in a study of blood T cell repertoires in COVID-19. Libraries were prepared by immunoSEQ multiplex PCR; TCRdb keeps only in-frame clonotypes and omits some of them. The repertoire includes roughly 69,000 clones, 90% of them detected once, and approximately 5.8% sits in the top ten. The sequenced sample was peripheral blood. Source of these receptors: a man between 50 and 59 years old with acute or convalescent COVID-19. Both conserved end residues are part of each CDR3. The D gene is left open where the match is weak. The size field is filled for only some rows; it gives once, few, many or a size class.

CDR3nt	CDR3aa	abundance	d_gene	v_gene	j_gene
TGTGCCAGCAGCCTCGCTCCCTGGGGACAAAGCACAGATACGCAGTATTTT	CASSLAPWGQSTDTQYF	-	-	TRBV7-2	TRBJ2-3
TGTGCCAGCAGCTTAGGGACTACAAGGGAGCAGTACTTC	CASSLGTTREQYF	-	-	TRBV11-2	TRBJ2-7
TGTGCCTGGAGAATAGCGGGAGGCTCCTACAATGAGCAGTTCTTC	CAWRIAGGSYNEQFF	-	TRBD2	TRBV30	TRBJ2-1
TGTGCCAGTAGTATTAGGGGGATCTCCGACACTGAAGCTTTCTTT	CASSIRGISDTEAFF	once	-	TRBV19	TRBJ1-1
TGTGCCAGCAGCGCGACAGGGGGCGGCACCGGGGAGCTGTTTTTT	CASSATGGGTGELFF	once	TRBD1	TRBV9	TRBJ2-2
TGTGCCAGCTCACCAGCAGGTCGGGGCGAGCAGTACTTC	CASSPAGRGEQYF	-	-	TRBV18	TRBJ2-7
TGTGCCAGCAGCCTCGTGGATCAGGATGAGCAGTTCTTC	CASSLVDQDEQFF	-	-	TRBV5-8	TRBJ2-1
TGTGCCAGCAGTTACTCGGGGAGATATAGCAATCAGCCCCAGCATTTT	CASSYSGRYSNQPQHF	few	-	TRBV6-6	TRBJ1-5
TGCAGCGTCCCGAGACAGGGGGCGAATGAGCAGTTCTTC	CSVPRQGANEQFF	-	TRBD1	TRBV29-1	TRBJ2-1
TGTGCCTCGTGCAGCGGGAGGTACCAAGAGACCCAGTACTTC	CASCSGRYQETQYF	few	TRBD2	TRBV6-5	TRBJ2-5
TGCAGCGTTGAACGGGGAAACACCATATATTTT	CSVERGNTIYF	-	-	TRBV29-1	TRBJ1-3
TGTGCCAGCAGTTGGGACAGGGGCGAGAGGGCTTTCTTT	CASSWDRGERAFF	-	TRBD1	TRBV6-5	TRBJ1-1
TGTGCCAGCAGCTTAGGGACACTGTCCATTCAGTACTTC	CASSLGTLSIQYF	once	-	TRBV7-9	TRBJ2-4
TGTGCCACTACACCGTGGGGGACAGTGAACACTGAAGCTTTCTTT	CATTPWGTVNTEAFF	-	TRBD1	TRBV18	TRBJ1-1
TGTGCCACCGGGGAGGGGACCTACAATGAGCAGTTCTTC	CATGEGTYNEQFF	-	TRBD2	TRBV24-1	TRBJ2-1
TGTGCCACCAGTGATACCTCCCAGGGAACCGGGGAGCTGTTTTTT	CATSDTSQGTGELFF	-	-	TRBV24-1	TRBJ2-2
TGTGCCAGCAGCTATGTAGCCCCCGGCGAGCAGTTCTTC	CASSYVAPGEQFF	-	-	TRBV6-5	TRBJ2-1
TGTGCTAGTGGTTTGCGCGGGCTAGCGGGAGTCGGGGAGACCCAGTACTTC	CASGLRGLAGVGETQYF	-	TRBD2	TRBV12-5	TRBJ2-5
TGTGCCAGCAGCTTACTCTTCAACTATGGCTACACCTTC	CASSLLFNYGYTF	-	-	TRBV7-2	TRBJ1-2
TGTGCCAGCAGCGTAGGGTCTCCGAGGAACACTGAAGCTTTCTTT	CASSVGSPRNTEAFF	-	-	TRBV9	TRBJ1-1
TGTGCCAGCAGTTTGGCGGGAGTATCACTCGACTACGAGCAGTACTTC	CASSLAGVSLDYEQYF	once	TRBD2	TRBV28	TRBJ2-7